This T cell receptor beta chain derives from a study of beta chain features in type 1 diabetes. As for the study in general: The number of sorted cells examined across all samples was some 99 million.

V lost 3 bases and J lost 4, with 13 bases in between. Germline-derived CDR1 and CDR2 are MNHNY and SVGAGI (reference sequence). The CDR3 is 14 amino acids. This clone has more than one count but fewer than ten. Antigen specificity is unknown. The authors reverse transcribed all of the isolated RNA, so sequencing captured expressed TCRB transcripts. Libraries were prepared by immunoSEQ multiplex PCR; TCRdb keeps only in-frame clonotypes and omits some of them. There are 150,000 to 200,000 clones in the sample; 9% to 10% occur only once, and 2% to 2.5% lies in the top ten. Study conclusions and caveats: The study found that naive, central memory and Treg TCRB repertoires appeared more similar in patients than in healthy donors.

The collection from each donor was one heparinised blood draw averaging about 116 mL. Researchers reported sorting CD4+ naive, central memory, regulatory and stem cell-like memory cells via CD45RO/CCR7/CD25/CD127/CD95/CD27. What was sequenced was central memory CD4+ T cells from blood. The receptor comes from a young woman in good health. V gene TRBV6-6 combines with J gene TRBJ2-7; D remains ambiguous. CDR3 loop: CASSYDSRWYEQYF. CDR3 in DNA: TGTGCCAGCAGTTATGACTCTAGGTGGTACGAGCAGTACTTC.